Sequencing of this TCR beta chain was carried out in a study of CD8 T cells in ankylosing spondylitis. Points from the study as a whole: For ankylosing spondylitis blood, a TCR beta motif of seven to nine highly homologous variants appeared characteristic. Previously reported in reactive arthritis synovial fluid and blood were some of the motif variants.

A quantitative 5'-RACE method, one with molecular barcodes, was used to make TCR beta libraries. One entry per CDR3 protein results from TCRdb running MiXCR on the 5' RACE reads. The sample holds about 540,000 distinct CDR3 sequences; about 12% are singletons and the top ten take 6.8%. Concerning this clonotype: The antigen remains unidentified.

V lost 3 bases to trimming and J lost 4 bases, with 13 bases between them. Germline values: CDR1 DFQATT, CDR2 SNEGSKA (reference sequence). The CDR3 runs to 14 residues. The origin of this receptor is a male donor with ankylosing spondylitis. Source material: blood, either unsorted or a sorted T cell fraction (not recorded which). The rearrangement joins TRBV20-1 to TRBJ2-1, with D maybe TRBD2 (6 bases). The CDR3 loop reads CSARRLVSYNEQFF. CDR3 in DNA: TGCAGTGCTAGGAGACTAGTATCGTACAATGAGCAGTTCTTC.